This T cell receptor (beta chain) stems from a study of blood T cells in healthy people across ages. In the study overall: Researchers report that template switching captured about one barcoded beta molecule per two T cells. Findings and caveats of the study: Researchers report that TCR beta diversity correlated strongly with naive T cell percentage.

Through a sample-barcoded 5' primer and a J-beta primer mix, a second PCR was run for about 6 to 11 cycles. TCRdb recomputed calls from the 5' RACE reads with MiXCR, one row per CDR3 protein. The sample gives 600,000 to 1,000,000 distinct CDR3 sequences, 20% to 25% of which show up once; approximately 3.7% is in the top ten. The CDR3 totals 14 residues. Looked up from germline, CDR1 is DFQATT and CDR2 is SNEGSKA (reference sequence). A remark on this clonotype: Its matching antigen is unknown.

This same sample was also part of a study on T cells of mothers and their children. That report adds: Donors were a few healthy Caucasian mothers and their six children. The output of TCR recombination is shaped by thymic selection similarly in related and unrelated pairs.

The chain employs TRBV20-1 and TRBJ2-5; D is perhaps TRBD2 (5 bases). The J call is doubtful: the DNA matches TRBJ2-7 better. The origin of this receptor is a boy between 5 and 17 years old in good health. What was sequenced was blood. In DNA, the CDR3 is TGCAGTGCTAGAGGGACTCCCAGCTCCTACGAGCAGTACTTC. Amino acid sequence: CSARGTPSSYEQYF.